What follows are 21 T cell receptor beta chains derived from one specimen sequenced in a study of OX40 agonist ivuxolimab in advanced cancers. The assay was immunoSEQ multiplex PCR, and TCRdb's table has in-frame clones only and misses some. The repertoire holds around 60,000 clones, with approximately 90% as singletons. The sample consisted of CD4+ or CD8+ T cells sorted from blood, taken in a trial of the OX40 agonist ivuxolimab. Source of these receptors: an adult with an advanced solid tumor such as melanoma, head and neck, liver or kidney cancer.

This chain uses TRBV21-1 with TRBJ2-2; TRBD2 reflects the table's D call only, with no check against the DNA. TRBV21-1 represents a pseudogene. CDR3 length: 17 amino acids. The CDR3 sequence: CASSKCGDSANTGELFF. Written as DNA, the CDR3 is TGTGCCAGCAGCAAATGCGGGGATTCGGCGAACACCGGGGAGCTGTTTTTT.

This sequence joins TRBV28 and TRBJ1-1; 10 bases match TRBD1. Losses at the gene ends were 5 bases for V and 0 bases for J; bases not matched to a gene: 6. CDR1 is MDHEN and CDR2 is SYDVKM in the germline V gene. This CDR3 contains 16 residues. The CDR3 spells CASSGDRGPLNTEAFF. CDR3 nucleotides: TGTGCCAGCAGTGGGGACAGGGGCCCCCTGAACACTGAAGCTTTCTTT.

This clone turned up a few times. The gene calls are TRBV7-9 and TRBJ1-2; 10 nucleotides line up with TRBD1. V lost 6 bases to trimming and J lost 3 bases; unmatched junction nucleotides: 10. The CDR3 has 16 residues. CDR1 SEHNR and CDR2 FQNEAQ come from the germline V gene (reference sequence). The CDR3 DNA reads as TGTGCCAGCAGTTATCGACAGGGGGCGGTGGACTATGGCTACACCTTC. Amino acids: CASSYRQGAVDYGYTF.

The J gene is TRBJ2-1, the V gene TRBV11-3, with 8 bases aligning to TRBD2. After removal of 3 bases from V and 2 bases from J, the junction contained 6 bases not matched to a gene. The CDR3 is 16 amino acids. Per germline, CDR1 SGHNT and CDR2 YENEEA. The CDR3 region has the DNA TGTGCCAGCAGCTTCGGGGGGGCAAACCCCTACAATGAGCAGTTCTTC. As protein: CASSFGGANPYNEQFF.

The genes are TRBV7-9 and TRBJ2-1; D is unclear. Germline V gene sequence: CDR1 SEHNR, CDR2 FQNEAQ (reference sequence). Trimming took off 5 bases at V and 0 bases at J, with 14 bases between the two ends. The CDR3 has 16 residues. CDR3 amino acids: CASSKKALSSYNEQFF. As DNA, the CDR3 is TGTGCCAGCAGCAAAAAGGCGTTGAGCTCCTACAATGAGCAGTTCTTC.

CDR3 region: CASSSGLRLVGELFF. DNA of the CDR3: TGTGCCAGCAGCTCGGGACTACGATTGGTCGGGGAGCTGTTTTTT. This rearrangement joins TRBV7-9 to TRBJ2-2; 7 bases align to TRBD2. V gave up 4 bases and J gave up 7 bases; unmatched junction bases: 9. The CDR3 covers 15 residues. Germline CDR1 is SEHNR and CDR2 is FQNEAQ (reference sequence).

This rearrangement joins TRBV27 to TRBJ2-1; a possible D gene is TRBD1 (6 bases). Trimming removed 10 bases at V and 5 bases at J, with 24 bases between. The germline V gene has CDR1 MNHEY and CDR2 SMNVEV (reference sequence). This CDR3 has 16 amino acids. The CDR3 region is CATGRTENIPHNEQFF. The CDR3 DNA follows: TGTGCCACGGGTAGGACAGAAAATATTCCCCACAATGAGCAGTTCTTC.

The chain combines TRBV27 with TRBJ2-1, with 12 bases that match TRBD1. Per germline, CDR1 MNHEY and CDR2 SMNVEV (reference sequence). The CDR3 is 14 amino acids. V gave up 2 bases and J gave up 8 bases; unmatched junction bases: 1. The CDR3 nucleotides read TGTGCCAGCAGTTTAGGGACAGGGGGCGATGAGCAGTTCTTC. Residues: CASSLGTGGDEQFF.

This sequence joins TRBV6-1 and TRBJ2-7, with D perhaps assigned TRBD1 or TRBD2 (5 bases each). The CDR3 has 14 amino acids. Deletions cut 5 bases from V and 1 base from J, with 12 bases between. CDR1 is MNHNS, CDR2 SASEGT, per germline. This chain's CDR3 is CASSLSGGSYEQYF. For the CDR3, the DNA is TGTGCCAGCAGTCTTAGTGGGGGTTCCTACGAGCAGTACTTC.

The V and J genes are TRBV16 and TRBJ2-5; 13 bases are a match to TRBD2. The DNA end favors TRBJ2-7, so the J call may be wrong. Germline CDR1 and CDR2: KGHSY and FQNENV. This CDR3 has 15 amino acids. The CDR3 region is CASSHRTSGSYEQYF. The CDR3 DNA is TGTGCCAGCAGCCACCGGACTAGCGGGAGCTACGAGCAGTACTTC.

This rearrangement joins TRBV6-5 to TRBJ2-7, with D perhaps TRBD1 (5 bases). The germline gives CDR1 MNHEY, CDR2 SVGAGI. The CDR3 totals 15 residues. Trimming took 0 bases from V and 6 from J, leaving 15 bases between them. The CDR3 nucleotides are TGTGCCAGCAGTTACTCTACAGGTTTTTTTAGCGAGCAGTACTTC. Protein product: CASSYSTGFFSEQYF.

The sample holds one count of this clone. The V and J genes are TRBV7-9 and TRBJ1-4, with 9 bases identical to TRBD1. CDR1 is SEHNR, CDR2 FQNEAQ, per germline (reference sequence). CDR3 length: 18 amino acids. The ends lost 5 bases at V and 2 bases at J; junction bases unmatched: 12. The CDR3 sequence is CASSPGTGLGSTNEKLFF. CDR3 sequence (DNA): TGTGCCAGCAGCCCGGGGACAGGGCTTGGGTCGACTAATGAAAAACTGTTTTTT.

The chain recombines TRBV7-2 with TRBJ1-1, with D possibly TRBD1 on 5 matching bases. In germline, CDR1 is SGHTA, CDR2 FQGNSA. Trimming removed 2 bases from V and 4 bases from J, with 20 bases in between. The CDR3 sequence is 17 residues long. The CDR3 protein is CASSLSSVVREGTEAFF. CDR3 coding DNA: TGTGCCAGCAGCTTATCTTCTGTTGTCAGGGAGGGCACTGAAGCTTTCTTT.

This chain links TRBV7-8 with TRBJ2-3; no firm D call. Germline values: CDR1 SGHVS, CDR2 FQNEAQ. Between the trimmed V and J ends, which lost 0 bases and 0 bases, there was a span of 4 bases. The CDR3 runs 14 residues. The CDR3 region has the DNA TGTGCCAGCAGCTTAGCCGGAAGCACAGATACGCAGTATTTT. Its translation is CASSLAGSTDTQYF.

The V gene is TRBV10-3, the J gene TRBJ1-2; D remains ambiguous. The V gene lost 2 bases and the J gene lost 4 bases, with 11 bases spanning the gap. Germline V lookup: CDR1 ENHRY, CDR2 SYGVKD. This CDR3 spans 14 amino acids. The DNA for the CDR3 is TGTGCCATCAGTGAGGGGCAGAGCCCCTATGGCTACACCTTC. Encoded protein: CAISEGQSPYGYTF.

This chain connects TRBV21-1 to TRBJ2-2; the DNA was not used to check the table's D call, TRBD1. TRBV21-1 is a listed pseudogene. The CDR3 contains 17 residues. CDR3 amino acids: CASSLSQGPPNTGELFF. CDR3 DNA: TGTGCCAGCAGTCTCTCACAGGGCCCTCCGAACACCGGGGAGCTGTTTTTT.

The rearrangement links TRBV4-2 to TRBJ2-7; no reliable D call. V was shortened by 1 base and J by 5 bases, with 3 bases between the two germline ends. Germline V gene data show CDR1 as LGHNA and CDR2 as YNFKEQ. CDR3 length: 11 amino acids. The CDR3 is CASSQAHEQYF. The CDR3 DNA reads TGTGCCAGCAGCCAAGCCCACGAGCAGTACTTC.

V usage is TRBV6-5 and J usage is TRBJ2-5; tentatively, D is TRBD2 (5 bases). This CDR3 comprises 14 residues. V gave up 3 bases and J gave up 2 bases, with 10 bases separating them. Germline V lookup: CDR1 MNHEY, CDR2 SVGAGI. Here the CDR3 reads CASSYSEGQETQYF. The CDR3, as DNA: TGTGCCAGCAGTTATTCCGAGGGACAAGAGACCCAGTACTTC.

The chain has TRBV4-1 and TRBJ2-3; 8 positions match TRBD2. CDR3 length equals 15 residues. Germline CDR1 reads MGHRA; CDR2 reads YSYEKL. Trimming at V came to 0 bases and at J to 4 bases, leaving 3 bases not matched to a gene. CDR3 sequence (DNA): TGCGCCAGCAGCCAAGAACCTAGCGGGTCAGATACGCAGTATTTT. Its translation: CASSQEPSGSDTQYF.

The table lists this clone with a count of one. In DNA form, the CDR3 reads TGCGCCAGCAGCCAAGAAGGGCCGGGACTAGCGGATTACGAGCAGTACTTC. This codes for CASSQEGPGLADYEQYF. V gene TRBV4-1 combines with J gene TRBJ2-7, with 11 bases identical to TRBD2. CDR3 size: 17 residues. Per the germline V gene, CDR1 is MGHRA and CDR2 is YSYEKL. V was pared by 0 bases and J by 4 bases, with 8 bases of the junction left unmatched.

V is TRBV27 and J is TRBJ2-7, with 7 bases matching TRBD1. From germline, CDR1 is MNHEY and CDR2 SMNVEV (reference sequence). CDR3 length equals 14 residues. V shed 5 bases and J 3 bases; nucleotides not matched to a gene: 7. The CDR3 region is CASSPGTVYYEQYF. In nucleotides, the CDR3 is TGTGCCAGCAGTCCCGGGACAGTCTACTACGAGCAGTACTTC.